Shown below are 12 T cell receptor beta chains from a single sample sequenced in a study of spatial heterogeneity in lung cancer. One entry per CDR3 protein, called by TCRdb with MiXCR from the 5' RACE reads. Of around 20,000 distinct CDR3 sequences in the sample, 5.8% are singletons; the top ten hold around a tenth. Study-level points and caveats: Counts of expanded intratumoral alpha and beta TCRs tracked tumor mutation counts.

Regarding time point: sample taken at primary tumor resection. Antigens for these TCRs are unknown. Sequenced here: lung tumor tissue, sampled at surgery. Receptors were obtained from a female donor with early-stage non-small cell lung cancer.

This clonotype has a count of ten or more. This beta chain is a stray sequence in a library constructed for alpha chains; its clone size is not meaningful. The genes are TRBV5-6 and TRBJ2-7; the D is unclear. V lost 1 base to trimming and J lost 7 bases, with 9 bases between them. Germline assignment: CDR1 SGHDT and CDR2 YYEEEE. The CDR3 totals 12 residues. The CDR3 loop reads CASSLMGYEQYF. The CDR3 DNA reads as TGTGCCAGCAGCTTGATGGGTTATGAGCAGTACTTC.

In this sample, this clonotype turned up once. With the library built for alpha chains, this beta chain is off target and its frequency is not meaningful. This rearrangement joins TRBV11-1 to TRBJ2-1; 7 bases match TRBD1. Germline V CDR1 and CDR2: SGHAT, FQDESV (reference sequence). The CDR3 is made up of 17 amino acids. Losses at the gene ends were 9 bases for V and 3 bases for J; bases not matched to a gene: 17. In DNA, the CDR3 is TGTGCCAGTAGTCCCCCAGGGGGAGCGCCATTCTACAATGAGCAGTTCTTC. Protein sequence: CASSPPGGAPFYNEQFF.

This clonotype came up many times. The library was prepared for alpha chains; this beta chain is a stray read, so its frequency means little. The chain links TRBV11-3 to TRBJ2-3, with D uncertain. Trimming took 2 bases from V and 3 from J, leaving 18 bases between them. The CDR3 has 17 amino acids. Germline V gives CDR1 SGHNT, CDR2 YENEEA. The CDR3 loop is CASSLKLTVWKTDTQYF. In DNA, the CDR3 is TGTGCCAGCAGCTTAAAGCTCACAGTTTGGAAAACAGATACGCAGTATTTT. The whole variable domain, filled in from reference TRBV11-3 and TRBJ2-3, reads EAGVVQSPRYKIIEKKQPVAFWCNPISGHNTLYWYLQNLGQGPELLIRYENEEAVDDSQLPKDRFSAERLKGVDSTLKIQPAELGDSAVYLCASSLKLTVWKTDTQYFGPGTRLTVL.

By frequency in the sample, this clonotype is medium-sized (0.01 to 0.1%). This beta chain is a stray read from a library made for alpha chains; its abundance is not meaningful. The chain joins TRBV2 to TRBJ1-1, with no clear D. Trimming left V 3 bases short and J 7 bases short, with 18 bases between. There are 15 residues in the CDR3. The V gene's germline CDR1 is SNHLY and CDR2 FYNNEI. The CDR3 sequence: CASSDGRVAPGEAFF. The DNA for the CDR3 is TGTGCCAGCAGTGATGGTCGGGTCGCGCCAGGTGAAGCTTTCTTT.

In regard to this clonotype: Little can be read into the size of this beta chain, an off-target read in a library designed for alpha chains. The rearrangement uses TRBV11-2 and TRBJ2-3; 7 bases are a match to TRBD2. Trimming removed 1 base from V and 0 bases from J; junction bases left unmatched: 4. This CDR3 is 16 amino acids long. Germline CDR1 reads SGHAT; CDR2 reads FQNNGV. The CDR3 reads CASSLGGGSSTDTQYF. As DNA, the CDR3 is TGTGCCAGCAGCTTAGGGGGCGGGAGCAGCACAGATACGCAGTATTTT.

In this sample, this clonotype turned up many times. A library prepared for alpha chains yielded this beta chain as an off-target read; its size is of little meaning. The rearrangement links TRBV7-9 to TRBJ2-1, with D maybe TRBD2 (5 bases). The CDR3 totals 16 residues. Germline loops: CDR1 SEHNR, CDR2 FQNEAQ (reference sequence). Trimming took off 6 bases at V and 0 bases at J, with 15 bases between the two ends. The CDR3 nucleotides are TGTGCCAGCAGGGGGAGCGGTGGAAGCTCCTACAATGAGCAGTTCTTC. Residues: CASRGSGGSSYNEQFF.

The sample holds many counts of this clonotype. With the library built for alpha chains, this beta chain is off target and its frequency is not meaningful. CDR3 in amino acids: CASSAGLAGVGGETQYF. The CDR3 nucleotides read TGCGCCAGCAGCGCAGGACTAGCGGGAGTTGGGGGAGAGACCCAGTACTTC. This chain uses TRBV5-1 with TRBJ2-5, with 13 nucleotides matching TRBD2. Unmatched junction bases numbered 10, after V lost 4 bases and J lost 4 bases. Germline CDR1 is SGHRS and CDR2 is YFSETQ. This CDR3 spans 17 amino acids.

This clonotype was seen ten or more times. This beta chain is a stray read from a library made for alpha chains; its abundance is not meaningful. This sequence joins TRBV24-1 and TRBJ2-3; D is tentatively TRBD1 or TRBD2 (5 bases each). Trimming cost V 9 bases and J 1 base, with 10 bases left between them. From germline, CDR1 is KGHDR and CDR2 SFDVKD. The length of the CDR3 is 13 residues. This CDR3 reads CATGMGGTDTQYF. In DNA form, the CDR3 reads TGTGCCACCGGCATGGGGGGCACAGATACGCAGTATTTT.

This clonotype was recorded at least ten times. Found in a library prepared for alpha chains, this beta chain is an off-target read, and its abundance has little meaning. This chain uses TRBV27 with TRBJ1-1; D uncertain. V was cut by 2 bases and J by 2 bases, with 15 bases left in between. Germline assignment: CDR1 MNHEY and CDR2 SMNVEV (reference sequence). This CDR3 spans 16 amino acids. This chain's CDR3 is CASSLVSGYGNTEAFF. The CDR3 DNA is TGTGCCAGCAGTTTAGTATCGGGGTATGGCAACACTGAAGCTTTCTTT.

This clonotype is medium-sized (0.01 to 0.1%). Little can be read into the size of this beta chain, an off-target read in a library designed for alpha chains. V usage is TRBV12-3 or TRBV12-4 and J usage is TRBJ2-2; 11 nucleotides match TRBD2. The V and J ends lost 3 bases and 4 bases, in that order; junction bases with no gene match: 10. This CDR3 has 18 residues. The chain's CDR3 is CASSFTLTSGRITGELFF. The CDR3 nucleotides read TGTGCCAGCAGTTTCACCCTCACTAGCGGGAGAATCACCGGGGAGCTGTTTTTT.

This clonotype came up many times. Found in a library prepared for alpha chains, this beta chain is an off-target read, and its abundance has little meaning. The genes are TRBV29-1 and TRBJ2-1, with 9 positions matching TRBD1. The CDR3 totals 18 residues. CDR1 and CDR2 (germline): SQVTM, ANQGSEA. V gave up 2 bases and J gave up 0 bases; unmatched junction bases: 11. Here the CDR3 reads CSVEPGTGGESSYNEQFF. Here the CDR3 DNA reads TGCAGCGTTGAACCAGGAACAGGGGGCGAAAGCTCCTACAATGAGCAGTTCTTC.

This clonotype was seen many times. A library prepared for alpha chains yielded this beta chain as an off-target read; its size is of little meaning. This sequence joins TRBV3-1 and TRBJ2-7; D assignment may be TRBD1 or TRBD2 (5 bases each). V was trimmed by 1 base and J by 1 base, leaving 17 bases between them. The CDR3 length is 17 residues. Per the germline V gene, CDR1 is LGHDT and CDR2 is YNNKEL (reference sequence). The CDR3 region is CASSQVSGYSGSYEQYF. DNA of the CDR3: TGTGCCAGCAGCCAAGTTTCAGGGTACTCGGGGTCCTACGAGCAGTACTTC.